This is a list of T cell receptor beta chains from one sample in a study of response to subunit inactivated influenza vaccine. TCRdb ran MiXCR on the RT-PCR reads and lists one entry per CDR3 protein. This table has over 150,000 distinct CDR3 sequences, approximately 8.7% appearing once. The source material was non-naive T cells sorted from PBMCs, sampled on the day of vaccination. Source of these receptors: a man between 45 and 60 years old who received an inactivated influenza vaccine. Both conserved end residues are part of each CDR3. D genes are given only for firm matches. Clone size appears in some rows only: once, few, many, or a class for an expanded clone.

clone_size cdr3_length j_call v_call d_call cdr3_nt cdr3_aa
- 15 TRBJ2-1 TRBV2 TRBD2 TGTGCCAGCAGTGTCTCGGGACTAGCTTACAATGAGCAGTTCTTC CASSVSGLAYNEQFF
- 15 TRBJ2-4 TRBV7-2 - TGTGCCAGCAGTCCGGGTGTCATAGCCAAAAACATTCAGTACTTC CASSPGVIAKNIQYF
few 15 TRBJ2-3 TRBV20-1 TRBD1 TGCAGTGCTGGACCGACAGGGGATAACACAGATACGCAGTATTTT CSAGPTGDNTDTQYF
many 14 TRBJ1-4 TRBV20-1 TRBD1 TGCAGTGCTAGACCAGGGGGTTCTAATGAAAAACTGTTTTTT CSARPGGSNEKLFF
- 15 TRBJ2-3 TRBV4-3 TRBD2 TGCGCCAGCAGCCAAGGTATTAGCGGGGGAAATACGCAGTATTTT CASSQGISGGNTQYF
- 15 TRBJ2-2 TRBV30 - TGTGCCTGGACCCGTTTCCGGTCCGAGACCGGGGAGCTGTTTTTT CAWTRFRSETGELFF
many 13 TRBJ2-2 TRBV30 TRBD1 TGTGCCTGGAGTCAGGGGGACACCGGGGAGCTGTTTTTT CAWSQGDTGELFF
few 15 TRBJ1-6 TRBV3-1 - TGTGCCAGCAGCCAAGGCAGGGCCCCAAATTCACCCCTCCACTTT CASSQGRAPNSPLHF
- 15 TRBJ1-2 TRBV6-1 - TGTGCCAGCAGTGGGGGAGAAACCCTCATCAATGGCTACACCTTC CASSGGETLINGYTF
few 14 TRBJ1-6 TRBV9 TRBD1 TGTGCCAGCAGCCCACAGGGGGATAATTCACCCCTCCACTTT CASSPQGDNSPLHF
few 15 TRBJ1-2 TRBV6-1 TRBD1 TGTGCCAGCAGCGCCCTAGGACAGGGGGTTTATGGCTACACCTTC CASSALGQGVYGYTF
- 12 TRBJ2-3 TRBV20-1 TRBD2 TGCAGTGCTGGGACTAGCGCAGATACGCAGTATTTT CSAGTSADTQYF
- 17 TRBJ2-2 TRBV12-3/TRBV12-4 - TGTGCCAGCAGTCCACTACTAGCGCCAGGGGTTACCGGGGAGCTGTTTTTT CASSPLLAPGVTGELFF
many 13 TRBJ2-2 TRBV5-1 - TGCGCCAGCAGCTTGACGGGGGCCGGGGAGCTGTTTTTT CASSLTGAGELFF
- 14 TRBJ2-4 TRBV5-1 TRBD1 TGCGCCAGCAGCTTGGGACAGGGCGATTGGATTCAGTACTTC CASSLGQGDWIQYF
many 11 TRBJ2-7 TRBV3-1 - TGTGCCAGCAGCTTAAGATACGAGCAGTACTTC CASSLRYEQYF
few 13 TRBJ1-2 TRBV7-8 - TGTGCCAGCAGCTTAGGGAGGAGTGAAGGCTACACCTTC CASSLGRSEGYTF
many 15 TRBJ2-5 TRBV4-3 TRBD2 TGCGCCAGCAGCCAAGATTTTCTAGCGGAAGAGACCCAGTACTTC CASSQDFLAEETQYF
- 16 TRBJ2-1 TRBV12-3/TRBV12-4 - TGTGCCAGCAGTTTAGGGGGGGGCAGATACTACAATGAGCAGTTCTTC CASSLGGGRYYNEQFF
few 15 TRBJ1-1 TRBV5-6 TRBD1 TGTGCCAGCAGCTTGGTAGGGACAGGGGTATCTGAAGCTTTCTTT CASSLVGTGVSEAFF
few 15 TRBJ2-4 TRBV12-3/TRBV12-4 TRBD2 TGTGCCAGCAGCGCCCCGTCTAGCGGAAAAAACATTCAGTACTTC CASSAPSSGKNIQYF
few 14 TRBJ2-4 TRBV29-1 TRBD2 TGCAGCGTAGTGACTAGCGGGAGGGCGAACATTCAGTACTTC CSVVTSGRANIQYF
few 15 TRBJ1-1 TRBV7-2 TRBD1 TGTGCCAGCAGCCAGAGACAGGGGATGAACACTGAAGCTTTCTTT CASSQRQGMNTEAFF
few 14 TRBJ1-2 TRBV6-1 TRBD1 TGTGCCAGCAGCCTACACCGGACAGGGACCGGCTACACCTTC CASSLHRTGTGYTF
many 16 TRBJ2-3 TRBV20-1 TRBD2 TGCAGTGCTAGAGATTCTCGAGGACTAGCGGGAGATACGCAGTATTTT CSARDSRGLAGDTQYF
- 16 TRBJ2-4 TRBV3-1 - TGTGCCAGCAGCCAAGCGCGACTTTTAGCCAAAAACATTCAGTACTTC CASSQARLLAKNIQYF
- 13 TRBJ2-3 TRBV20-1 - TGCAGTGCTAAGACTGGGGGTATGGATACGCAGTATTTT CSAKTGGMDTQYF
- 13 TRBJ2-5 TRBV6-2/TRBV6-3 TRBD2 TGTGCCACCCAGCGGGATGGGCAAGAGACCCAGTACTTC CATQRDGQETQYF
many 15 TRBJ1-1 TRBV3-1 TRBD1 TGTGCCAGCAGCCAGGGGACAGGCGGATACACTGAAGCTTTCTTT CASSQGTGGYTEAFF
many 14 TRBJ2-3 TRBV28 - TGTGCCAGCAGTCCACCCGGAGGGACAGATACGCAGTATTTT CASSPPGGTDTQYF
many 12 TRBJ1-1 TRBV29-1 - TGCAGCGTTGATTCTGGGAACACTGAAGCTTTCTTT CSVDSGNTEAFF
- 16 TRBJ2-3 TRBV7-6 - TGTGCCAGCAGCTTACTCTGGGGGGAGGGCACAGATACGCAGTATTTT CASSLLWGEGTDTQYF
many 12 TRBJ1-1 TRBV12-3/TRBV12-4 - TGTGCCAGCAGTTTTAGAGAAACTGTGGATTTCTTT CASSFRETVDFF
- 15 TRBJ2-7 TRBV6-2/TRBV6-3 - TGTGCCAGCAGACAATCTGCAGGCTCCCACTACGAGCAGTACTTC CASRQSAGSHYEQYF
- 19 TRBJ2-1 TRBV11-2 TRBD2 TGTGCCAGCAGCTTAGTGGCTAGCGGGAGGCCCTACTCCTACAATGAGCAGTTCTTC CASSLVASGRPYSYNEQFF
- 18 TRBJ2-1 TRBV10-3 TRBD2 TGTGCCATCAGTGGTCAGACTAGCGGAGCCTGGGGGTACAATGAGCAGTTCTTC CAISGQTSGAWGYNEQFF
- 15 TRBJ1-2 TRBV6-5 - TGTGCCAGCAGTTACAGACCCGGGACCCCGCTTGGCTACACCTTC CASSYRPGTPLGYTF
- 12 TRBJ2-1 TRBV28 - TGTGCCAGCAGAAATCAGTATAATGAGCAGTTCTTC CASRNQYNEQFF
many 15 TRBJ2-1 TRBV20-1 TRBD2 TGCAGTGCTAGCCTAGCGGGACCTGCCTACAATGAGCAGTTCTTC CSASLAGPAYNEQFF
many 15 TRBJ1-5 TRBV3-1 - TGTGCCAGCAGCCTAGGGAGGTATAGCAATCAGCCCCAGCATTTT CASSLGRYSNQPQHF
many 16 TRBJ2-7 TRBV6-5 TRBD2 TGTGCCAGCAGTTACTCCGGGACTAAACCTACCGGCGAGCAGTACTTC CASSYSGTKPTGEQYF
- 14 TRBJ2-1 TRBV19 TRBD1 TGTGCCAGTGGGACAGGGGGGGCCTACAATGAGCAGTTCTTC CASGTGGAYNEQFF
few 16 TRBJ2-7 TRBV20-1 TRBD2 TGCAGTGCTAGAGAACTATTAGCGGGAAGATCCTACGAGCAGTACTTC CSARELLAGRSYEQYF
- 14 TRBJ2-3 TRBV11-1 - TGTGCCAGCAGCTCTGACCTCTACACAGATACGCAGTATTTT CASSSDLYTDTQYF
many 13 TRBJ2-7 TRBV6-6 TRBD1 TGTGCCAGCGAAGGACAGGTTTCCTACGAGCAGTACTTC CASEGQVSYEQYF
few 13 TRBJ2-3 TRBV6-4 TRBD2 TGTGCCAGCAGTACTAGCGTTAAGGATACGCAGTATTTT CASSTSVKDTQYF
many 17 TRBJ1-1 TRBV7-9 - TGTGCCAGCAGCCTCCTCGGGTACCCTCGCCTTAACACTGAAGCTTTCTTT CASSLLGYPRLNTEAFF
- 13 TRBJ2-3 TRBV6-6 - TGTGCCAGCAGTTACACGACGGGAGATACGCAGTATTTT CASSYTTGDTQYF
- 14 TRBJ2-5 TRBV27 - TGTGCCAGCAGGGGTGGGGCCCTGGGCGAGACCCAGTACTTC CASRGGALGETQYF
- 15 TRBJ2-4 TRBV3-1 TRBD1 TGTGCTAGCACCCCGACAGGGGGCCAGGTCAACATTCAGTACTTC CASTPTGGQVNIQYF